The TCR beta chain under discussion was sequenced for a study of radiation and T cells in renal cell carcinoma. V lost 8 bases and J lost 8, with 12 bases in between. CDR3 length equals 11 residues. Germline CDR1 SQVTM, CDR2 ANQGSEA. Clones were read by immunoSEQ multiplex PCR, and TCRdb kept only the in-frame ones, dropping some. The table lists about 150,000 clones, over 80% of them singletons. The time point denotes: blood 2 weeks post-SBRT. Described treatment: 15 Gy SBRT to primary tumor, nephrectomy 4 weeks later. The chain couples TRBV29-1 to TRBJ1-4, with D unclear. This clonotype was sampled from a woman aged 45-59 years with renal cell carcinoma. The material was blood, obtained from a patient whose treatment included radiotherapy and nephrectomy. The DNA for the CDR3 is TGCAGCTTAAGGGCCGGGGAAAAACTGTTTTTT. As protein: CSLRAGEKLFF. The entire variable domain, with the rest obtained from reference TRBV29-1 and TRBJ1-4, is as follows: SAVISQKPSRDICQRGTSLTIQCQVDSQVTMMFWYRQQPGQSLTLIATANQGSEATYESGFVIDKFPISRPNLTFSTLTVSNMSPEDSSIYLCSLRAGEKLFFGSGTQLSVL.